Sequencing of this TCR beta chain was carried out in a study of T cells expressing NK-cell markers. Study context: According to the study, TCR beta repertoires originated from sorted CD3+CD56+NKG2C+, CD3+CD56+NKG2C- and CD3+CD56-NKG2C+ T cells. Of eight sequenced donors, seven were HCMV-seropositive and one HCMV-seronegative. General study findings and limits: In a group of several donors, dominant NKG2C+ clonotypes represented about 1.0-8% of CD8+ T cells.

For TCR beta, cDNA was produced by 5'RACE template switching with UMIs. After re-calling the 5' RACE reads, TCRdb lists one entry per CDR3 protein, DNA absent. Here the sample table reports approximately 150,000 distinct CDR3 sequences. CDR1 is SGHAT, CDR2 FQNNGV, per germline. CDR3 length: 18 residues. Notes on this clonotype: The antigen is not known.

The chain couples TRBV11-2 to TRBJ2-7; checking the TCRdb D call of TRBD2 is not possible without DNA. The receptor's source is a man between 18 and 35 years old in good health. The specimen was blood T cells: a sorted CD56 or NKG2C T cell subset, CD4+ or CD8+ T cells, or bulk PBMC T cells (not recorded which). The chain's CDR3 is CASSFYGGLAEGTYEQYF.